These 11 T cell receptor beta chains share one sample of origin, sequenced in a study of cytomegalovirus exposure and HLA in healthy donors (TCRdb year 2017). The method was the immunoSEQ multiplex PCR assay. TCRdb limited this immuneACCESS table to in-frame rearrangements with V and J called. A share of clones is missing; checked studies link under half to unresolved V genes, and the rest is unexplained. This sample gives hundreds of thousands of clones in total; around 88% of them show up just once. The biggest ten clones account for 1.2% of the sample. The specimen sequenced was PBMCs. The receptor source for this set is a woman in her twenties or thirties in good health and CMV-seropositive.

The chain links TRBV28 to TRBJ2-2; no clear D. The CDR3 contains 13 residues. Per the germline V gene, CDR1 is MDHEN and CDR2 is SYDVKM. Trimming left V 8 bases short and J 2 bases short, with 9 bases between. The CDR3 loop is CASDAGNTGELFF. The CDR3 region has the DNA TGTGCCAGCGACGCAGGAAACACCGGGGAGCTGTTTTTT.

This chain connects TRBV14 to TRBJ2-1, with D perhaps matching TRBD2 (5 bases). Germline V CDR1 and CDR2: SGHDN, FVKESK. V lost 2 bases, J lost 0 bases, and 17 bases lay in between. This CDR3 region has 18 residues. The CDR3 here is CASSQPSGGSLSYNEQFF. CDR3 nucleotide sequence: TGTGCCAGCAGCCAACCCTCAGGAGGCAGCCTCTCCTACAATGAGCAGTTCTTC. Looking up the rest from reference TRBV14 and TRBJ2-1 gives the full variable domain: EAGVTQFPSHSVIEKGQTVTLRCDPISGHDNLYWYRRVMGKEIKFLLHFVKESKQDESGMPNNRFLAERTGGTYSTLKVQPAELEDSGVYFCASSQPSGGSLSYNEQFFGPGTRLTVL.

The V call is TRBV5-4, the J call TRBJ2-7; 8 bases are a match to TRBD2. Germline CDR1 and CDR2: SGHNT and YYREEE (reference sequence). The length of the CDR3 is 15 residues. The ends lost 1 base at V and 2 bases at J; junction bases unmatched: 5. DNA of the CDR3: TGTGCCAGCAGCTTGAACCGGGGGGGGGCCTACGAGCAGTACTTC. Its translation is CASSLNRGGAYEQYF.

J is TRBJ2-3 and V is TRBV2; possible D gene TRBD2, 5 bases. In germline, CDR1 is SNHLY, CDR2 FYNNEI. The germline V and J ends were trimmed by 3 bases and 4 bases, with 11 bases remaining between them. This CDR3 region has 14 residues. The CDR3 loop reads CASSDPGLADTQYF. The CDR3 region has the DNA TGTGCCAGCAGTGACCCTGGACTGGCAGATACGCAGTATTTT.

The chain joins TRBV28 to TRBJ1-5, with TRBD1 matching 11 bases. The CDR3 is 14 residues long. With V trimmed by 8 bases and J by 7 bases, 7 bases remained unmatched. Germline assignment: CDR1 MDHEN and CDR2 SYDVKM. This CDR3 is CASLGDRGSQPQHF. The DNA of the CDR3 is TGTGCCAGCTTGGGGGACAGGGGGTCGCAGCCCCAGCATTTT.

The chain links TRBV6-1 to TRBJ1-2; D is possibly TRBD1 (6 bases). CDR1 MNHNS and CDR2 SASEGT come from the germline V gene. The CDR3 runs 17 residues. V shed 2 bases and J shed 5 bases, with 21 bases lying between them. The CDR3 loop is CASSELGVQGGTYGYTF. CDR3 bases: TGTGCCAGCAGTGAACTCGGTGTACAGGGAGGGACATATGGCTACACCTTC.

CDR3 sequence reads: CASSLPGLVWDEQFF. In nucleotides, the CDR3 is TGTGCCAGCAGTTTACCCGGACTGGTTTGGGATGAGCAGTTCTTC. The V gene is TRBV28, the J gene TRBJ2-1, with TRBD2 as a possible D gene (5 bases). The CDR3 length is 15 residues. CDR1 and CDR2 from the germline V gene are MDHEN and SYDVKM. The V end was cut by 2 bases, the J end by 8 bases, with 16 bases between.

V is TRBV15 and J is TRBJ1-5; D is unresolved. Trimming shortened V by 1 base and J by 0 bases, and 4 bases separated the two germline ends. Germline V CDR1 and CDR2: LNHNV, YYDKDF (reference sequence). This CDR3 has 14 amino acids. The CDR3 reads CATSRALSNQPQHF. CDR3 in DNA: TGTGCCACCAGCAGAGCTCTTAGCAATCAGCCCCAGCATTTT.

This clone has a single count. The CDR3 spells CASSIGQGAAQPQHF. The CDR3 region has the DNA TGTGCCAGTAGTATAGGACAGGGGGCAGCGCAGCCCCAGCATTTT. The chain links TRBV19 to TRBJ1-5, with TRBD1 identical over 10 bases. The junction had 4 bases not matched to a gene; V was cut back by 1 base and J by 7 bases. The germline CDR1 and CDR2 sequences are LNHDA and SQIVND (reference sequence). The CDR3 contains 15 residues.

V is TRBV2 and J is TRBJ2-3; 9 nucleotides line up with TRBD2. Germline-derived CDR1 and CDR2 are SNHLY and FYNNEI. This CDR3 region has 14 residues. With 7 bases clipped from V and 4 bases from J, the junction kept 6 bases outside the gene matches. In nucleotides, the CDR3 is TGTGCCAGCACCGGGACTAGCAATTCAGATACGCAGTATTTT. It yields the protein CASTGTSNSDTQYF.

The rearrangement links TRBV2 to TRBJ2-5, with TRBD2 matching 9 bases. The trim removed 8 bases at V and 1 base at J, leaving 5 bases unmatched. Germline V gives CDR1 SNHLY, CDR2 FYNNEI. CDR3 length: 14 amino acids. The CDR3 reads CASCKLAGQETQYF. For the CDR3, the DNA is TGTGCCAGCTGCAAACTAGCGGGCCAAGAGACCCAGTACTTC.